Listed here are 14 T cell receptor beta chains from one sample, sequenced in a study of cytotoxic CD8 clonotypes in ibrutinib-treated CLL. Clones were sequenced by immunoSEQ multiplex PCR, and TCRdb holds only the in-frame ones, with some missing. The sample shows about 120,000 clones, roughly 57% of them seen only once. The source material was PBMCs, sampled after 24 months of ibrutinib treatment. These TCRs come from a human donor with chronic lymphocytic leukemia.

In DNA, the CDR3 is TGCAGCGCCACGTACCAAGAGACCCAGTACTTC. This sequence encodes CSATYQETQYF. The chain combines TRBV29-1 with TRBJ2-5; D unclear. V dropped 7 bases and J dropped 0 bases, with 6 bases sitting between them. The CDR3 length is 11 residues. The germline V gene has CDR1 SQVTM and CDR2 ANQGSEA.

V gene TRBV25-1 combines with J gene TRBJ1-4, with no clear D. V lost 1 base, J lost 3 bases, and 9 bases lay in between. Germline values: CDR1 MGHDK, CDR2 SYGVNS. CDR3 length: 15 residues. CDR3 DNA sequence: TGTGCCAGCAGTGAATGGGGAGCCTCTAATGAAAAACTGTTTTTT. Encoded protein: CASSEWGASNEKLFF.

This chain connects TRBV4-2 to TRBJ1-3; 7 bases fit TRBD1. The CDR3 covers 17 residues. V shed 0 bases, J shed 0 bases, and the junction held 5 bases outside the gene matches. Germline V gene sequence: CDR1 LGHNA, CDR2 YNFKEQ. The CDR3 spells CASSQDPWTGSGNTIYF. The CDR3 region has the DNA TGTGCCAGCAGCCAAGATCCCTGGACAGGCTCTGGAAACACCATATATTTT.

The chain combines TRBV4-3 with TRBJ1-2; D is perhaps TRBD1 (6 bases). Germline V gene sequence: CDR1 LGHNA, CDR2 YSLEER. CDR3 length: 15 amino acids. Trimming took 3 bases from V and 4 from J, leaving 15 bases between them. The CDR3 nucleotides are TGCGCCAGCAGCCAGCAGACAGGCCCTGGCTATGGCTACACCTTC. This encodes CASSQQTGPGYGYTF.

The rearrangement joins TRBV11-3 to TRBJ1-2; D unresolved. Trimming removed 5 bases at V and 6 bases at J, with 16 bases between. Germline-derived CDR1 and CDR2 are SGHNT and YENEEA. The CDR3 is made up of 14 amino acids. CDR3 loop: CASSRQAAVDGYTF. Written as DNA, the CDR3 is TGTGCCAGCAGCCGTCAAGCTGCTGTGGATGGCTACACCTTC.

The chain recombines TRBV28 with TRBJ1-5; TRBD1 matches at 8 bases. V lost 6 bases to trimming and J lost 1 base; unmatched junction nucleotides: 17. Germline values: CDR1 MDHEN, CDR2 SYDVKM. The CDR3 covers 19 residues. DNA of the CDR3: TGTGCCAGCAGCTGGGCAGGGGGCGGATTTCCTTCGAGCAATCAGCCCCAGCATTTT. It specifies CASSWAGGGFPSSNQPQHF.

The chain links TRBV5-1 to TRBJ2-3; D is unresolved. Germline-derived CDR1 and CDR2 are SGHRS and YFSETQ. There are 11 residues in the CDR3. Deletions cut 2 bases from V and 3 bases from J, with 1 base between. The CDR3 region is CASSFTDTQYF. CDR3 sequence (DNA): TGCGCCAGCAGCTTTACAGATACGCAGTATTTT.

This clone was seen ten or more times. The rearrangement links TRBV7-2 to TRBJ2-2; TRBD2 agrees at 9 bases. CDR3 size: 15 residues. Germline V gene lookup returns CDR1 SGHTA and CDR2 FQGNSA. The V segment lost 5 bases and the J segment 1 base; nucleotides outside the gene matches: 2. DNA for the CDR3: TGTGCCAGCAGCGTACTAGCGGGGAACACCGGGGAGCTGTTTTTT. Its protein is CASSVLAGNTGELFF.

This clone was seen repeatedly, ten times or more. The chain has TRBV5-6 and TRBJ2-1; 9 bases align to TRBD1. Germline V CDR1 and CDR2: SGHDT, YYEEEE. With 3 bases clipped from V and 14 bases from J, the junction kept 3 bases outside the gene matches. The CDR3 loop spans 11 amino acids. CDR3 DNA: TGTGCCAGCAGCTATGGGACAGGGAAGTTCTTC. This translates into CASSYGTGKFF.

This clone has only a few counts. This chain joins TRBV28 and TRBJ2-3; 8 bases line up with TRBD2. The CDR3 covers 13 residues. V lost 7 bases to trimming and J lost 4 bases; unmatched junction nucleotides: 4. Germline V gives CDR1 MDHEN, CDR2 SYDVKM. The CDR3 bases are TGTGCCAGCAAGAGACTAGCGCCAGATACGCAGTATTTT. Translation gives CASKRLAPDTQYF.

The chain is built from TRBV5-1 and TRBJ2-7; D may be TRBD1 (6 bases). This CDR3 has 14 residues. V was pared by 2 bases and J by 2 bases, with 11 bases between. Germline values: CDR1 SGHRS, CDR2 YFSETQ. CDR3 sequence (DNA): TGCGCCAGCAGCTTCGACGACAGGACCTACGAGCAGTACTTC. Translated: CASSFDDRTYEQYF.

In its sample, this clone was seen a few times. The CDR3 spells CASSLQGVGYEQYF. In DNA, the CDR3 is TGTGCCAGCAGTTTACAGGGGGTCGGGTACGAGCAGTACTTC. The chain combines TRBV27 with TRBJ2-7; 7 nucleotides line up with TRBD1. V shed 2 bases, J shed 4 bases, and the junction held 5 bases outside the gene matches. This CDR3 contains 14 residues. CDR1 is MNHEY and CDR2 is SMNVEV in the germline V gene (reference sequence).

This clone occurred a few times. The V call is TRBV7-9, the J call TRBJ2-1; D is tentatively TRBD1 or TRBD2 (5 bases each). The ends were cut back, 0 bases at V and 8 bases at J, with 8 bases in the middle. Germline CDR1 reads SEHNR; CDR2 reads FQNEAQ (reference sequence). The CDR3 spans 13 residues. The CDR3 spells CASSLAQGHEQFF. The CDR3 bases are TGTGCCAGCAGCTTAGCCCAGGGACATGAGCAGTTCTTC.

The table lists this clone with a few counts. Here the CDR3 reads CATSRVPNSPLHF. The CDR3 DNA reads as TGTGCCACCAGCAGAGTTCCTAATTCACCCCTCCACTTT. The chain recombines TRBV15 with TRBJ1-6; unclear D gene. Germline V lookup: CDR1 LNHNV, CDR2 YYDKDF (reference sequence). CDR3 length equals 13 residues. Trimming removed 1 base at V and 6 bases at J, with 4 bases between.